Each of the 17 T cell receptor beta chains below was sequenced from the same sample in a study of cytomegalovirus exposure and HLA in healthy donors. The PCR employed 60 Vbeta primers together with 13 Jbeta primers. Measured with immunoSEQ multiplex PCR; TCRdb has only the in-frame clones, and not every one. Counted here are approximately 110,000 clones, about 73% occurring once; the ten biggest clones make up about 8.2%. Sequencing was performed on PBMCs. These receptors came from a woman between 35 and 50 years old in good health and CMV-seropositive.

The CDR3 nucleotides read TGTGCCGTTCTCGGGAACACTGAAGCTTTCTTT. It codes for CAVLGNTEAFF. The chain recombines TRBV10-3 with TRBJ1-1; D not certain. Germline values: CDR1 ENHRY, CDR2 SYGVKD. There are 11 residues in the CDR3. The ends were cut back, 11 bases at V and 1 base at J, with 8 bases in the middle.

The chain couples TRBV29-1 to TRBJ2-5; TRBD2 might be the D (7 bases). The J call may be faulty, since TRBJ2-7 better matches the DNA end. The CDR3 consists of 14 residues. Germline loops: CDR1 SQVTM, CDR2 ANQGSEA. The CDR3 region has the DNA TGCAGCGTTGGGGGGGGCCGGAGCTCCTACGAGCAGTACTTC. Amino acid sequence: CSVGGGRSSYEQYF.

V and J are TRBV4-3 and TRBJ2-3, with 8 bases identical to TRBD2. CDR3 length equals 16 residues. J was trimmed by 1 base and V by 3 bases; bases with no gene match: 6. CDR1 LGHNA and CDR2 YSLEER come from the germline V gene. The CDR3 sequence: CASSQSGTSGTDTQYF. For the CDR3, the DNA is TGCGCCAGCAGCCAGTCCGGGACTAGTGGCACAGATACGCAGTATTTT.

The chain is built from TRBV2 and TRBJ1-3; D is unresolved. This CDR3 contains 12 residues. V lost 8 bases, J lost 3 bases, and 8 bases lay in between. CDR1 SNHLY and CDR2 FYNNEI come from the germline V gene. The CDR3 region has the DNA TGTGCCAGCTTTGAGGTTGGAAACACCATATATTTT. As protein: CASFEVGNTIYF.

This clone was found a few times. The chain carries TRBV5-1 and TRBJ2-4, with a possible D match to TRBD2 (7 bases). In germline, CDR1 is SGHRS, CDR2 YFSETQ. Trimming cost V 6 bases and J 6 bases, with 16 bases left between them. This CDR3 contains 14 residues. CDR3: CASTTGGGGNIQYF. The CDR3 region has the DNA TGCGCCAGCACCACTGGGGGGGGCGGAAACATTCAGTACTTC. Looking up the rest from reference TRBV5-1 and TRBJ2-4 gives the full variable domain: KAGVTQTPRYLIKTRGQQVTLSCSPISGHRSVSWYQQTPGQGLQFLFEYFSETQRNKGNFPGRFSGRQFSNSRSEMNVSTLELGDSALYLCASTTGGGGNIQYFGAGTRLSVL.

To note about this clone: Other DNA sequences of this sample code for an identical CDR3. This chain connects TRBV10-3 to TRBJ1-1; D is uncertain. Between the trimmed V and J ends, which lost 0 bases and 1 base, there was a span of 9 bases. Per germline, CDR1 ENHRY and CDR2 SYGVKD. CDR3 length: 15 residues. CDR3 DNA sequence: TGTGCCATCAGTGAGTCGAGATCAGGGAACACTGAAGCTTTCTTT. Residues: CAISESRSGNTEAFF.

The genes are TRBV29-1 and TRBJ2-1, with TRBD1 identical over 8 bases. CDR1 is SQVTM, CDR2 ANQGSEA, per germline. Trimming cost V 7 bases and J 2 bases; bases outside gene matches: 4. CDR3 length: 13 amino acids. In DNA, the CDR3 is TGCAGCGCTGACAGGGGCACCTACAATGAGCAGTTCTTC. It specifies CSADRGTYNEQFF.

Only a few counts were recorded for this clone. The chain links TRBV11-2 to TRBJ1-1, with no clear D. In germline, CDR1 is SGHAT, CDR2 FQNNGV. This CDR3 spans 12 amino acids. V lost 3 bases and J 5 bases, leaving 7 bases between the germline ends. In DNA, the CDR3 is TGTGCCAGCAGCTTCCTGTATACTGAAGCTTTCTTT. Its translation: CASSFLYTEAFF.

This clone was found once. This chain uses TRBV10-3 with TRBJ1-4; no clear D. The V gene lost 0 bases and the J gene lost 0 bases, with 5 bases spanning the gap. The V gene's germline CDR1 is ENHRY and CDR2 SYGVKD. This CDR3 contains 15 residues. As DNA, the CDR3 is TGTGCCATCAGTGAGTCGCGGGCAACTAATGAAAAACTGTTTTTT. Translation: CAISESRATNEKLFF.

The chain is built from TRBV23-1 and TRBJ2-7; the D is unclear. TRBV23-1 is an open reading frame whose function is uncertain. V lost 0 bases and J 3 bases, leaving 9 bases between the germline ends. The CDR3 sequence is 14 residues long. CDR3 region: CASSQSGKNYEQYF. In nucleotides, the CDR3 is TGCGCCAGCAGTCAATCCGGTAAGAACTACGAGCAGTACTTC.

The chain's CDR3 is CASSLGPSHPDGTDTQYF. For the CDR3, the DNA is TGCGCCAGCAGCTTGGGGCCTAGCCATCCCGACGGCACAGATACGCAGTATTTT. The V gene is TRBV5-1, the J gene TRBJ2-3; tentative D call: TRBD2 (5 bases). Trimming stripped 0 bases from V and 1 base from J, with 18 bases between. CDR3 length equals 18 residues. CDR1 and CDR2 (germline): SGHRS, YFSETQ. Based on the CDR3 plus reference TRBV5-1 and TRBJ2-3, the full variable domain is KAGVTQTPRYLIKTRGQQVTLSCSPISGHRSVSWYQQTPGQGLQFLFEYFSETQRNKGNFPGRFSGRQFSNSRSEMNVSTLELGDSALYLCASSLGPSHPDGTDTQYFGPGTRLTVL.

This chain's CDR3 is CASSLARDRGRWEQFF. CDR3 coding DNA: TGTGCCAGCAGCTTAGCGAGGGACAGGGGGCGCTGGGAGCAGTTCTTC. The chain links TRBV7-2 to TRBJ2-1; the match to TRBD1 covers 12 bases. The CDR3 is 16 amino acids. Germline values: CDR1 SGHTA, CDR2 FQGNSA. Trimming cost V 0 bases and J 10 bases; bases outside gene matches: 7.

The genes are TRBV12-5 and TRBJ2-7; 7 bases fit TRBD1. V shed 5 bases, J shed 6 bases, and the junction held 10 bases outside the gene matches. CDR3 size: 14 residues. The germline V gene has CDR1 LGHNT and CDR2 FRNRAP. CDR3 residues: CASGPGTAFLEQYF. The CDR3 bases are TGTGCTAGTGGTCCCGGGACAGCATTTCTCGAGCAGTACTTC.

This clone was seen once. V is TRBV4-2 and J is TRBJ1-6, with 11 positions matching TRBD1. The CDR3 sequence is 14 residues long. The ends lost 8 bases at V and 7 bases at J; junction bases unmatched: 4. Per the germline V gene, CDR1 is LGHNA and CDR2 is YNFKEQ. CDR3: CASGQGARNSPLHF. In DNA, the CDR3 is TGTGCCAGCGGACAGGGGGCGAGGAATTCACCCCTCCACTTT.

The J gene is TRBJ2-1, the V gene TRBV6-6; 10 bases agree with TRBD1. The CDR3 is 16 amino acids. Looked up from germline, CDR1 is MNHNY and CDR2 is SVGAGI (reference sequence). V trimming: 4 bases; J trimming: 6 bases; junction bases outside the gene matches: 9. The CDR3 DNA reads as TGTGCCAGCAGTTCAACCGGGACAGGGGAGTCCAATGAGCAGTTCTTC. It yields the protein CASSSTGTGESNEQFF.

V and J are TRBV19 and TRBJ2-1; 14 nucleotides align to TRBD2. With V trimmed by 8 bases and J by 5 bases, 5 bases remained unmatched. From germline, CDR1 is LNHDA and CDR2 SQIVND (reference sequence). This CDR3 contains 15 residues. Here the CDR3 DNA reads TGTGCCAGTTGTGAGGGACTAGCGGGGGACAATGAGCAGTTCTTC. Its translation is CASCEGLAGDNEQFF. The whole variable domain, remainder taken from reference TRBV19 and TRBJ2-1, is DGGITQSPKYLFRKEGQNVTLSCEQNLNHDAMYWYRQDPGQGLRLIYYSQIVNDFQKGDIAEGYSVSREKKESFPLTVTSAQKNPTAFYLCASCEGLAGDNEQFFGPGTRLTVL.

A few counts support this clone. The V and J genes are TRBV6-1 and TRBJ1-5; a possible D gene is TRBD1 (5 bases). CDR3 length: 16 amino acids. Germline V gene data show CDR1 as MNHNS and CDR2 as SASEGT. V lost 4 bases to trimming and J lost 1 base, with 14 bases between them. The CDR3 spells CASSARGGSSNQPQHF. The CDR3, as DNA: TGTGCCAGCAGTGCTCGGGGGGGGTCGAGCAATCAGCCCCAGCATTTT.